The present TCR beta chain was sequenced within a study of identical twins. Findings and caveats of the study: Among monozygotic twins, out-of-frame TCR alpha sharing exceeded what models predicted. The more abundant beta clonotypes in cord blood had fewer insertions, and memory repertoires did not show this. Instead of following the same donors, the conclusions were based on cross-sectional statistical analysis. Invariant populations such as MAIT and iNKT cells could partly muddle zero-insertion analyses.

As concerns this clonotype: Antigen: not known.

Trimming took 0 bases from V and 0 from J, leaving 10 bases between them. In germline, CDR1 is SGDLS, CDR2 YYNGEE. The CDR3 extends over 16 amino acids. TCRdb reanalysed the 5' RACE reads using MiXCR and keeps one entry per CDR3 protein. The sample holds fewer than 500,000 distinct CDR3 sequences, 14% seen once. The sample was also linked to a second study, of yellow fever vaccine responses in identical twins.

The sequence was obtained from a woman aged 18-29 years in good health. The gene calls are TRBV9 and TRBJ2-1; D gene unclear. Material: CD4+ T cells sorted from blood. In DNA, the CDR3 is TGTGCCAGCAGCGTAGTCGGGTCGGGCTCCTACAATGAGCAGTTCTTC. As protein: CASSVVGSGSYNEQFF.